This TCR beta chain was sequenced in a study of CD8+CD57+ T cells in acquired aplastic anemia. Findings of the study overall: Almost 30 sequences, all CD8+ CDR3, were shared between patients and controls.

This clonotype was recorded at least ten times. Its specificity is unknown. Patients chosen for sequencing had CD8+CD57+ cells that had expanded, as shown by flow cytometry. Genomic DNA was employed as the template in profiling TCR beta VDJ and CDR3. A single record per CDR3 protein comes from TCRdb applying MiXCR to the reads. The data show just over 450,000 distinct CDR3 sequences, less than 35% seen once. CDR1 SGHAT and CDR2 FQDESV come from the germline V gene (reference sequence). V shed 3 bases and J shed 1 base, with 15 bases lying between them. The CDR3 runs to 16 residues. The rearrangement joins TRBV11-1 to TRBJ1-1, with D tentatively TRBD1 (6 bases). The receptor was isolated from a human donor with aplastic anemia. Sequencing used sorted CD4+, CD8+, or CD8+CD57+ T cells (not recorded which) from PBMCs. The CDR3 DNA is TGTGCCAGCAGCTTCGGAAGCTGGACAGCGAACACTGAAGCTTTCTTT. It yields the protein CASSFGSWTANTEAFF.